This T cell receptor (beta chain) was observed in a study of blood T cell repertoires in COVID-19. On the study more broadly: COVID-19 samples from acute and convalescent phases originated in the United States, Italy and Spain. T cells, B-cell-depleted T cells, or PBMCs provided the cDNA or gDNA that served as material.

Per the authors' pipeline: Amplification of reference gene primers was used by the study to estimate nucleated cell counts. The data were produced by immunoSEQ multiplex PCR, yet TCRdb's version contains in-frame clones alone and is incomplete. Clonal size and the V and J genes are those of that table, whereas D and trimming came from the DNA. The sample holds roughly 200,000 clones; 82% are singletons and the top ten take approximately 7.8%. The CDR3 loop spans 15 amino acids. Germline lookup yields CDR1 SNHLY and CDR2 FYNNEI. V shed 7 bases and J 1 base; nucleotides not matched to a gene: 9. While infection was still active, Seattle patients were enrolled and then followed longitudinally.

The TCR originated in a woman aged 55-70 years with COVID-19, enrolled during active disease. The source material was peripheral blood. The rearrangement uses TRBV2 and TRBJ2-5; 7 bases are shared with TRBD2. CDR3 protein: CASIWWGGGQETQYF. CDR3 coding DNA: TGTGCCAGCATTTGGTGGGGGGGTGGCCAAGAGACCCAGTACTTC.